The entry that follows covers one T cell receptor beta chain sequence. The data belong to a study of blood T cell repertoires in COVID-19. This CDR3 has 13 residues. V lost 7 bases to trimming and J lost 0 bases, with 13 bases between them. Germline V gives CDR1 SQVTM, CDR2 ANQGSEA. In the authors' workflow: Amplifying reference gene primers gave estimates of nucleated cell counts. Using immunoSEQ multiplex PCR, the repertoire was profiled, and TCRdb retains in-frame clones only, with some absent. The V and J calls and clone size come from that table; D and trimming were worked out from the DNA. The table shows fewer than 150,000 clones, with 88% occurring only once.

The sample consisted of peripheral blood. The gene calls are TRBV29-1 and TRBJ2-7; D is possibly TRBD1 (6 bases). This receptor was obtained from a middle-aged man with active or convalescent COVID-19. CDR3 coding DNA: TGCAGCGCGTCACAGGGAACCTCCTACGAGCAGTACTTC. This sequence encodes CSASQGTSYEQYF.